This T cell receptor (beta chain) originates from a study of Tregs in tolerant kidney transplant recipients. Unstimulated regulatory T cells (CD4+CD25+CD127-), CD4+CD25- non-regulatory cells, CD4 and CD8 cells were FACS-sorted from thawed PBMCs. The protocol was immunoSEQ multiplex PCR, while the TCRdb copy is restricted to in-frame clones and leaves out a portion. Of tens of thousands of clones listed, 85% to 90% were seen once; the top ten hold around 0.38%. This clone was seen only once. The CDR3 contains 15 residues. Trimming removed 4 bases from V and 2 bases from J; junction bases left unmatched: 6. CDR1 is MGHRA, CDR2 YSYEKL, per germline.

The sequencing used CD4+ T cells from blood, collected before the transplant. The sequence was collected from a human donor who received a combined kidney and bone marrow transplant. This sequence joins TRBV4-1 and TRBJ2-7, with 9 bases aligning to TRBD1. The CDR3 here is CASSPSGTGPYEQYF. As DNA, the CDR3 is TGCGCCAGCAGCCCCTCCGGGACAGGGCCCTACGAGCAGTACTTC.